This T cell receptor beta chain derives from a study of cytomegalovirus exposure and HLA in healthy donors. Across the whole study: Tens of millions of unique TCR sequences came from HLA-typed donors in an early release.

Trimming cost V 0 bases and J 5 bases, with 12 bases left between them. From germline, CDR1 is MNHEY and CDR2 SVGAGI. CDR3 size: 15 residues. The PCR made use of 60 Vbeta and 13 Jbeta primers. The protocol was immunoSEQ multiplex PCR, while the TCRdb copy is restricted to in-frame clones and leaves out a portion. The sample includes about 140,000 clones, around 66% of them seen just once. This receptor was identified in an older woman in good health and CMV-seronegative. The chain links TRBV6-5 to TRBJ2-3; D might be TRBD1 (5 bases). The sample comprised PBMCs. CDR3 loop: CASSYSGAWLDTQYF. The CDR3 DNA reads TGTGCCAGCAGTTACTCTGGGGCCTGGCTAGATACGCAGTATTTT.